These T cell receptor beta chains were read from a single sample in a study of blood T cell repertoires in COVID-19. Sequencing was performed with immunoSEQ multiplex PCR; in TCRdb, only in-frame clones are kept and a portion is missing. The table shows fewer than 250,000 clones, with about 85% occurring only once. The sequencing input was peripheral blood. These receptors originate from a man under 40 with acute or convalescent COVID-19. Both conserved end residues are part of each CDR3. The D gene is left open where the match is weak. The size entry is marked missing in some rows and otherwise reads once, few, many or a size class.

d_gene	abundance	v_gene	j_gene	CDR3aa	CDR3nt
TRBD1	-	TRBV5-8	TRBJ1-2	CASRRTGGGYGYTF	TGTGCCAGCAGGCGGACAGGGGGAGGCTATGGCTACACCTTC
TRBD1	-	TRBV6-5	TRBJ1-5	CASSWGQGGQPQHF	TGTGCCAGCAGTTGGGGACAGGGCGGTCAGCCCCAGCATTTT
TRBD2	few	TRBV19	TRBJ2-1	CASSFQGGMNEQFF	TGTGCCAGTAGTTTTCAGGGAGGGATGAATGAGCAGTTCTTC
-	-	TRBV19	TRBJ1-6	CASTTAEANSPLHF	TGTGCCAGTACCACAGCCGAAGCTAATTCACCCCTCCACTTT
TRBD1	few	TRBV28	TRBJ1-2	CASSETGGLDGYTF	TGTGCCAGCAGCGAGACAGGGGGATTGGATGGCTACACCTTC
-	-	TRBV18	TRBJ1-2	CASSPNPGALSGYTF	TGTGCCAGCTCACCAAACCCAGGGGCGTTAAGTGGCTACACCTTC
-	-	TRBV7-3	TRBJ2-3	CASSLTGGLSTDTQYF	TGTGCCAGCAGCTTAACGGGAGGACTGTCGACAGATACGCAGTATTTT
TRBD1	-	TRBV29-1	TRBJ2-7	CSASGDSRLHEQYF	TGCAGCGCCTCCGGGGACAGCCGCCTCCACGAGCAGTACTTC
-	-	TRBV27	TRBJ2-5	CASSLKQGETQYF	TGTGCCAGCAGTTTAAAACAGGGCGAGACCCAGTACTTC
-	once	TRBV2	TRBJ2-5	CASSESVFQETQYF	TGTGCCAGCAGTGAATCTGTTTTCCAAGAGACCCAGTACTTC
-	-	TRBV5-6	TRBJ1-6	CASSPGWWRNNSPLHF	TGTGCCAGCAGCCCGGGGTGGTGGCGGAATAATTCACCCCTCCACTTT
-	-	TRBV14	TRBJ2-7	CASSQELQGGEQYF	TGTGCCAGCAGCCAAGAGTTACAGGGCGGCGAGCAGTACTTC
-	-	TRBV19	TRBJ1-1	CASSVQGPAEAFF	TGTGCCAGTAGTGTACAGGGACCCGCTGAAGCTTTCTTT
-	-	TRBV7-9	TRBJ1-1	CASSLTREVNTEAFF	TGTGCCAGCAGCTTAACTCGTGAGGTTAACACTGAAGCTTTCTTT
TRBD1	once	TRBV5-6	TRBJ1-2	CASSLRGTVYLGGYTF	TGTGCCAGCAGTTTGCGGGGGACAGTCTATCTCGGGGGCTACACCTTC
-	-	TRBV9	TRBJ1-2	CASSDHGGYGYTF	TGTGCCAGCAGCGACCACGGAGGCTATGGCTACACCTTC
-	-	TRBV7-3	TRBJ2-1	CASSLGLTVNNEQFF	TGTGCCAGCAGCTTAGGTCTGACAGTGAACAATGAGCAGTTCTTC
-	-	TRBV4-1	TRBJ1-5	CASSQMGAEPQHF	TGCGCCAGCAGCCAGATGGGTGCGGAGCCCCAGCATTTT
TRBD1	-	TRBV18	TRBJ2-1	CASSPRGTGGNEQFF	TGTGCCAGCTCACCACGAGGGACAGGGGGCAATGAGCAGTTCTTC
-	-	TRBV3-1/TRBV3-2	TRBJ1-1	CASSKSVTEAFF	TGTGCCAGCTCGAAAAGCGTAACTGAAGCTTTCTTT
-	-	TRBV28	TRBJ1-1	CASSLFRGFTEAFF	TGTGCCAGCAGTTTATTCCGGGGGTTCACTGAAGCTTTCTTT
-	-	TRBV10-2	TRBJ1-3	CASSEVISDVSGNTIYF	TGCGCCAGCAGTGAGGTGATTTCAGATGTCTCTGGAAACACCATATATTTT
TRBD1	many	TRBV6-5	TRBJ2-6	CASRTGGSGANVLTF	TGTGCCAGCAGGACAGGGGGCTCTGGGGCCAACGTCCTGACTTTC
-	-	TRBV3-1/TRBV3-2	TRBJ1-4	CASSHGGEKLFF	TGTGCCAGCAGCCACGGGGGGGAAAAACTGTTTTTT
-	-	TRBV18	TRBJ1-1	CASSRDMNTEAFF	TGTGCCAGCTCACGGGACATGAACACTGAAGCTTTCTTT
-	-	TRBV7-9	TRBJ2-7	CASSLHTKSSYEQYF	TGTGCCAGCAGCTTACACACCAAAAGCTCCTACGAGCAGTACTTC
-	-	TRBV28	TRBJ1-1	CASTTLGGGIMNTEAFF	TGTGCCAGCACGACATTAGGGGGAGGGATCATGAACACTGAAGCTTTCTTT
TRBD1	once	TRBV6-2/TRBV6-3	TRBJ1-1	CASSGTENTEAFF	TGTGCCAGCAGTGGGACAGAGAACACTGAAGCTTTCTTT
-	-	TRBV28	TRBJ1-4	CASSSMTQKLFF	TGTGCCAGCAGCTCCATGACACAGAAACTGTTTTTT
TRBD1	-	TRBV5-4	TRBJ2-1	CASSSRTGRGNEQFF	TGTGCCAGCAGCTCCAGGACAGGGCGGGGCAATGAGCAGTTCTTC
-	-	TRBV7-9	TRBJ2-3	CASLGSVTDTQYF	TGTGCCAGCCTCGGTTCGGTCACAGATACGCAGTATTTT
-	-	TRBV5-5	TRBJ2-6	CASSLVLAGANVLTF	TGTGCCAGCAGCTTGGTGCTAGCTGGGGCCAACGTCCTGACTTTC
-	few	TRBV10-2	TRBJ1-3	CASSGTFGNTIYF	TGCGCCAGCAGTGGGACATTTGGAAACACCATATATTTT
-	-	TRBV13	TRBJ1-4	CASSFTGKGEKLFF	TGTGCCAGCAGCTTTACAGGGAAAGGTGAAAAACTGTTTTTT
-	-	TRBV10-1	TRBJ2-7	CASSESGTTYEQYF	TGCGCCAGCAGTGAGTCCGGGACAACCTACGAGCAGTACTTC
-	few	TRBV19	TRBJ1-1	CASKRGMDEAFF	TGTGCCAGTAAGAGGGGGATGGATGAAGCTTTCTTT
-	once	TRBV11-2	TRBJ1-1	CASSLWAGTEAFF	TGTGCCAGCAGCTTATGGGCAGGCACTGAAGCTTTCTTT
-	-	TRBV5-1	TRBJ2-1	CASSFGVFIDEQFF	TGCGCCAGCAGCTTTGGAGTTTTTATCGATGAGCAGTTCTTC
TRBD1	-	TRBV19	TRBJ1-2	CASTPGTAHLYGYTF	TGTGCCAGTACCCCAGGGACAGCTCACCTCTATGGCTACACCTTC
TRBD1	few	TRBV28	TRBJ1-2	CASSTQHPLGTGIYGYTF	TGTGCCAGCAGTACGCAACATCCGCTAGGGACAGGCATCTATGGCTACACCTTC